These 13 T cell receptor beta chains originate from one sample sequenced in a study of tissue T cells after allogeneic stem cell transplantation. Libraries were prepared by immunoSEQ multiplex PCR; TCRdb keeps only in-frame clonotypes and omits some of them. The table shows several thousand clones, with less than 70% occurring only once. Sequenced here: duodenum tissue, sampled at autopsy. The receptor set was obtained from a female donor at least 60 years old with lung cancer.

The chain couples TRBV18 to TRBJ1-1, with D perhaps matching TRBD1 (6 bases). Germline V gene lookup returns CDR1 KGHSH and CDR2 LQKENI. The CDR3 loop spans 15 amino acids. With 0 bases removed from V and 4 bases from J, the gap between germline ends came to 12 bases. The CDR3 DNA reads TGTGCCAGCTCACCACCAGGCAGGGGCGTCACTGAAGCTTTCTTT. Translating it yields CASSPPGRGVTEAFF.

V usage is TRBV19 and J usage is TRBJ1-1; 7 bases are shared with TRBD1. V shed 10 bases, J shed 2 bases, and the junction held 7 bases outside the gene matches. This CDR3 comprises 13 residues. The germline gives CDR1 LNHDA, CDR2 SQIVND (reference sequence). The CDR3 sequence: CATKQGFNTEAFF. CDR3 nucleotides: TGTGCCACTAAACAGGGGTTTAACACTGAAGCTTTCTTT.

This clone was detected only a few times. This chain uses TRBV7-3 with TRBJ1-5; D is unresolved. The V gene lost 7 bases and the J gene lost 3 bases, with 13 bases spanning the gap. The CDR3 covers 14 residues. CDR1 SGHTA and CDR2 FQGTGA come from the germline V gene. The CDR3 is CASITRGLNQPQHF. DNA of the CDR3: TGTGCCAGCATCACGCGAGGGCTCAATCAGCCCCAGCATTTT.

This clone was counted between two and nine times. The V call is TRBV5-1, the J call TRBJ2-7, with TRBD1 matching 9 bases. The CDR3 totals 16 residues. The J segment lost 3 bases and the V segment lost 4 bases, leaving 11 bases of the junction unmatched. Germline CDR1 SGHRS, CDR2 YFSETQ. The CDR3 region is CASSRSGQGILYEQYF. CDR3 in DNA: TGCGCCAGCAGCCGTTCAGGACAGGGGATTCTCTACGAGCAGTACTTC.

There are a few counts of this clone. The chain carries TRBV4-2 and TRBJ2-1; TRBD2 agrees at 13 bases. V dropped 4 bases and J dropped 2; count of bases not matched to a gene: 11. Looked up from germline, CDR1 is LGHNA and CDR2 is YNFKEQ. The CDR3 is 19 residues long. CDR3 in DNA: TGTGCCAGCAGCCGCCAACTAGCGGGAGGGCCCTTAGCCTACAATGAGCAGTTCTTC. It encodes CASSRQLAGGPLAYNEQFF.

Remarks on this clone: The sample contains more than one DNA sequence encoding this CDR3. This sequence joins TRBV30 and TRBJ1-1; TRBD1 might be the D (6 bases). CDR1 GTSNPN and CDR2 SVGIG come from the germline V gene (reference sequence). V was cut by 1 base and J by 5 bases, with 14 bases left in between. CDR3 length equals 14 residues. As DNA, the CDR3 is TGTGCCTGGAGTGGTCAGGGTAGGGGGACTGAAGCTTTCTTT. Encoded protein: CAWSGQGRGTEAFF.

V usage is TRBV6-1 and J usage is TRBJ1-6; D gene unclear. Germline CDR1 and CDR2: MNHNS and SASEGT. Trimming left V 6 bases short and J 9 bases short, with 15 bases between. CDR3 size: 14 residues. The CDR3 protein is CASSLLGEGSPLHF. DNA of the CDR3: TGTGCCAGCAGCCTACTCGGCGAGGGTTCACCCCTCCACTTT.

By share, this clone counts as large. CDR3 sequence (DNA): TGTGCCAGCAGTGAAGGAGAACCGATACACTCCTACGAGCAGTACTTC. Its protein product is CASSEGEPIHSYEQYF. This chain connects TRBV2 to TRBJ2-7; D is undetermined. Between the trimmed V and J ends, which lost 1 base and 0 bases, there was a span of 13 bases. The CDR3 runs to 16 residues. In germline, CDR1 is SNHLY, CDR2 FYNNEI. Together with reference TRBV2 and TRBJ2-7, the CDR3 gives the full variable domain: EPEVTQTPSHQVTQMGQEVILRCVPISNHLYFYWYRQILGQKVEFLVSFYNNEISEKSEIFDDQFSVERPDGSNFTLKIRSTKLEDSAMYFCASSEGEPIHSYEQYFGPGTRLTVT.

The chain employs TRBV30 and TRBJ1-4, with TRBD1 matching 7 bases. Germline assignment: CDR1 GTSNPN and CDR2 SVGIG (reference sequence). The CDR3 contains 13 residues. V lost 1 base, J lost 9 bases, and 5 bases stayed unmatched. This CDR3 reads CAWSARTGQKLFF. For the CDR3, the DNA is TGTGCCTGGAGTGCCCGGACAGGCCAAAAACTGTTTTTT.

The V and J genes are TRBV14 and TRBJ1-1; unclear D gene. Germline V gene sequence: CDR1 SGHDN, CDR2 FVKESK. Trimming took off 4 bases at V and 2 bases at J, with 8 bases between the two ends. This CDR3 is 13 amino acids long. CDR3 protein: CASSPYRNTEAFF. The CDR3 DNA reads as TGTGCCAGCAGCCCCTATAGAAACACTGAAGCTTTCTTT.

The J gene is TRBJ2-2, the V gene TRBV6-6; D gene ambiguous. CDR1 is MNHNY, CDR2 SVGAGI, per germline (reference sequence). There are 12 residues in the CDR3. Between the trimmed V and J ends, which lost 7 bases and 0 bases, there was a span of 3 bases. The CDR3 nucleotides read TGTGCCAGCAAAACGAACACCGGGGAGCTGTTTTTT. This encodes CASKTNTGELFF.

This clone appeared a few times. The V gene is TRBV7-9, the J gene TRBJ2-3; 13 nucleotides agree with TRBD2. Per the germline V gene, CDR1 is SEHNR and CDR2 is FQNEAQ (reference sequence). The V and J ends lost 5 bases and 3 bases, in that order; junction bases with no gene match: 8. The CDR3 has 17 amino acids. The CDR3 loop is CASSPGLAGARTDTQYF. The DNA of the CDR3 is TGTGCCAGCAGCCCCGGACTAGCGGGAGCCCGGACAGATACGCAGTATTTT.

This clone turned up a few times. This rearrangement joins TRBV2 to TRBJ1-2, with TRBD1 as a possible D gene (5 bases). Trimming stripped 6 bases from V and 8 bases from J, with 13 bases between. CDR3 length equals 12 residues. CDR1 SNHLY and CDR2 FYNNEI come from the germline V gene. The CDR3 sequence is CASRGLFNGYTF. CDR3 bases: TGTGCCAGCAGGGGGCTCTTTAACGGCTACACCTTC.